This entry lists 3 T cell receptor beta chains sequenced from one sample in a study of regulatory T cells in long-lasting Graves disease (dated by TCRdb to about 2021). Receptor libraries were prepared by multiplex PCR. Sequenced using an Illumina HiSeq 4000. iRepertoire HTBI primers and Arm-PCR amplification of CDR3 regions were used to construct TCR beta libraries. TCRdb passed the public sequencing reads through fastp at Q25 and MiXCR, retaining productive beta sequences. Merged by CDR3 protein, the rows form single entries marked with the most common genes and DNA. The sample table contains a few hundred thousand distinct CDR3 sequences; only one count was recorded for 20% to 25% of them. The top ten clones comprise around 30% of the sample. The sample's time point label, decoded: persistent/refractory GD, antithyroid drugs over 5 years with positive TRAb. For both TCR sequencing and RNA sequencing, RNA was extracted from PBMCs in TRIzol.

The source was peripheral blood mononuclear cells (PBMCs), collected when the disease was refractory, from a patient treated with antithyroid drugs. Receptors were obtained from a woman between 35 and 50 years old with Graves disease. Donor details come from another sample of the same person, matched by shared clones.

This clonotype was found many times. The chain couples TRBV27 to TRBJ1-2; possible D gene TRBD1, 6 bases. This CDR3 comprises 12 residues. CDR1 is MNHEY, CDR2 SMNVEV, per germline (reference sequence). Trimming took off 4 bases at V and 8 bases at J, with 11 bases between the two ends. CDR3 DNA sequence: TGTGCCAGCAGTTGGGGGCCGGAGGGCTACACCTTC. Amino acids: CASSWGPEGYTF.

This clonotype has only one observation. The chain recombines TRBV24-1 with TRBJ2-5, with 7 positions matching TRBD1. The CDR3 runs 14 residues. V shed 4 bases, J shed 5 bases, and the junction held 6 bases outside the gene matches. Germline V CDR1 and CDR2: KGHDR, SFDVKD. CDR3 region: CATSDLGTDETQYF. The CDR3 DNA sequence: TGTGCCACCAGTGACCTTGGGACAGATGAGACCCAGTACTTC.

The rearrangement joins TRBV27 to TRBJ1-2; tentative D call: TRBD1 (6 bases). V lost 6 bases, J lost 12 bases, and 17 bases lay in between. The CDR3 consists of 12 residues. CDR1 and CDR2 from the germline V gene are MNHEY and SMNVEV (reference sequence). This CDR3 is CASRGTGKGHTF. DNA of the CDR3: TGTGCCAGCAGGGGAACAGGGAAAGGCCACACCTTC.